The 3 T cell receptor beta chains below come from one sample, sequenced in a study of glioma-infiltrating T cells. Amplification of TCR alpha and beta CDR3 regions from RNA used iRepertoire nested multiplex PCR. Each CDR3 protein is one row after TCRdb ran MiXCR on the multiplex PCR reads. The table records about 400,000 distinct CDR3 sequences, approximately 42% of them present only once. What was sequenced was glioma tissue, nonneoplastic brain tissue, or PBMCs (not recorded which). The source of these receptors is a human donor with low-grade glioma or glioblastoma, undergoing nonglioma brain surgery, or in good health (not recorded which).

In this sample, this clonotype turned up many times. The CDR3 loop reads CASTQGTPGYGYTF. The CDR3 DNA is TGTGCCAGCACCCAGGGGACACCTGGCTATGGCTACACCTTC. V and J are TRBV6-1 and TRBJ1-2, with a weak D call TRBD1 (6 bases). The germline V gene encodes CDR1 MNHNS and CDR2 SASEGT. V was trimmed by 7 bases and J by 4 bases, leaving 16 bases between them. The CDR3 is 14 residues long.

This clonotype turned up a few times. V gene TRBV4-2 combines with J gene TRBJ2-7; TRBD2 matches 7 bases. The CDR3 covers 14 residues. Germline lookup yields CDR1 LGHNA and CDR2 YNFKEQ. V lost 2 bases and J lost 2; bases outside the gene matches: 3. The CDR3 reads CASSQQGLPYEQYF. CDR3 DNA sequence: TGTGCCAGCAGCCAACAGGGACTACCCTACGAGCAGTACTTC.

This clonotype has only a few counts. The chain recombines TRBV20-1 with TRBJ2-5; 7 bases match TRBD2. This CDR3 spans 14 amino acids. CDR1 is DFQATT and CDR2 is SNEGSKA in the germline V gene (reference sequence). After removal of 2 bases from V and 2 bases from J, the junction contained 5 bases not matched to a gene. The CDR3 loop reads CSARYMGLQETQYF. The CDR3 nucleotides are TGCAGTGCTAGATACATGGGACTACAAGAGACCCAGTACTTC.